This T cell receptor (beta chain) is drawn from a study of cytomegalovirus exposure and HLA in healthy donors. Study-wide findings and caveats: Specificity of three CMV-associated chains for CMV antigens was verified in vitro. In a later analysis, a genetic analysis reported fewer productive-TCR N-insertions in an Asian-associated ancestry cluster than the cohort average. The listing of 150 to 200 TCR beta chains classed them as cytomegalovirus-associated.

The primer mix had 60 Vbeta and 13 Jbeta primers. Original data processing: Unique TCR beta chains totaled some 81 million in a later count, with some 10 million of them shared. The table came from immunoSEQ multiplex PCR; TCRdb's copy has only in-frame clones and leaves some out. The V and J calls and clone size were taken over from that table, and D and trimming were inferred from the DNA. This sample has about 180,000 clones, with 75% to 80% found just once. On this clone: Antigen specificity is unknown.

The clonotype was recovered from a man aged 35-49 years in good health and CMV-seropositive. The source material was PBMCs.

The CDR3: CASSPPTGFQRSGYTF. The CDR3, as DNA: TGTGCCAGTAGTCCCCCGACAGGTTTTCAAAGGAGTGGCTACACCTTC. The J gene is TRBJ1-2, the V gene TRBV19; D is possibly TRBD1 (6 bases). Trimming stripped 5 bases from V and 7 bases from J, with 23 bases between. Looked up from germline, CDR1 is LNHDA and CDR2 is SQIVND (reference sequence). There are 16 residues in the CDR3. The variable domain in full, with the rest retrieved from reference TRBV19 and TRBJ1-2, is DGGITQSPKYLFRKEGQNVTLSCEQNLNHDAMYWYRQDPGQGLRLIYYSQIVNDFQKGDIAEGYSVSREKKESFPLTVTSAQKNPTAFYLCASSPPTGFQRSGYTFGSGTRLTVV.